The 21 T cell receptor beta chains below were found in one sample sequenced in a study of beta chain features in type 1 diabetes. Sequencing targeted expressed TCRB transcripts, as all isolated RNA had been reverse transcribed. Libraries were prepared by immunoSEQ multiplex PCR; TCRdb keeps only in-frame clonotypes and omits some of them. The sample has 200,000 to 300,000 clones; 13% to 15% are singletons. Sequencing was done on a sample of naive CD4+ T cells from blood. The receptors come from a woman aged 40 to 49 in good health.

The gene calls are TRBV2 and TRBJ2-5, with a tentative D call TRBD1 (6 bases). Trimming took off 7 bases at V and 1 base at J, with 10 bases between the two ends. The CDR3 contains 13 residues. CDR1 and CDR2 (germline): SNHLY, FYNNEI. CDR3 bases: TGTGCCAGCAACTTCAGGGGCCAAGAGACCCAGTACTTC. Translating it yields CASNFRGQETQYF.

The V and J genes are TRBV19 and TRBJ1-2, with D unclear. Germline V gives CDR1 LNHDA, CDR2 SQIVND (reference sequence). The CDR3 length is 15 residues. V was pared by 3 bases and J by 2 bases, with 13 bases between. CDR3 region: CASSIYGGLNYGYTF. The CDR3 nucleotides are TGTGCCAGTAGTATTTATGGCGGCCTAAACTATGGCTACACCTTC.

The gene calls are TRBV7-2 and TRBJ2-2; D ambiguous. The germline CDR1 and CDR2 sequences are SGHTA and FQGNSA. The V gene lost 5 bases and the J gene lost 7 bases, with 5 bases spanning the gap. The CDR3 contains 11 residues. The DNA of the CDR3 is TGTGCCAGCAGCGCCGGCGGGGAGCTGTTTTTT. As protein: CASSAGGELFF.

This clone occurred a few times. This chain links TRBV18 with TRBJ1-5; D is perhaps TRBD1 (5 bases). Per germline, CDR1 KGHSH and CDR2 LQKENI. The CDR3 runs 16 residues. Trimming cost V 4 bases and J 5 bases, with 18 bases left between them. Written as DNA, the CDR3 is TGTGCCAGCTCACGGGGAGGGGAATGGGGCCATCAGCCCCAGCATTTT. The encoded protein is CASSRGGEWGHQPQHF.

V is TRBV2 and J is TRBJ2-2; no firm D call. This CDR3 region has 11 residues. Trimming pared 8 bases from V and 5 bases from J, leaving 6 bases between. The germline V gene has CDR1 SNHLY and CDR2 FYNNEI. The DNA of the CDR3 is TGTGCCAGCTCAGGAACCGGGGAGCTGTTTTTT. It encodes CASSGTGELFF.

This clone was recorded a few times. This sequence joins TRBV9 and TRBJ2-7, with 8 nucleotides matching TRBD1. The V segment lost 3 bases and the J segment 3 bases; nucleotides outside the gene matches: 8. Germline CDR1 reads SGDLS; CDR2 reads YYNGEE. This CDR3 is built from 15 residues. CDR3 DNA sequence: TGTGCCAGCAGCGCAGGCGGACAGGGACTCTACGAGCAGTACTTC. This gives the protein CASSAGGQGLYEQYF. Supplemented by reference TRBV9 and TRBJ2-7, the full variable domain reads DSGVTQTPKHLITATGQRVTLRCSPRSGDLSVYWYQQSLDQGLQFLIQYYNGEERAKGNILERFSAQQFPDLHSELNLSSLELGDSALYFCASSAGGQGLYEQYFGPGTRLTVT.

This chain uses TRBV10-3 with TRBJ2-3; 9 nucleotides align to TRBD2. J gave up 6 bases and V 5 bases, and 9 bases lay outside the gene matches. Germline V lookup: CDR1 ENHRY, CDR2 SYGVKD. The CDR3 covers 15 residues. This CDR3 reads CAISKGGGAEDTQYF. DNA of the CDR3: TGTGCCATCAGTAAGGGCGGGGGGGCCGAGGATACGCAGTATTTT.

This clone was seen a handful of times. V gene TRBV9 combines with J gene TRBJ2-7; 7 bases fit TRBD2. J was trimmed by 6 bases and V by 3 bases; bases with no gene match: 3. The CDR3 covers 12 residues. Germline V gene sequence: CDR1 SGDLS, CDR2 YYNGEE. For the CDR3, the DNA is TGTGCCAGCAGCGGCGGGGGTTTCGAGCAGTACTTC. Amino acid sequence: CASSGGGFEQYF.

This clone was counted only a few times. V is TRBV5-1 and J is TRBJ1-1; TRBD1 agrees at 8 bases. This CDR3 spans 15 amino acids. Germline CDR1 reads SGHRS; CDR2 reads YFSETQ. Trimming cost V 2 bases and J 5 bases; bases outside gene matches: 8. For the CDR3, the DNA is TGCGCCAGCAGCTTCCAGGGGGCGATTGGGACTGAAGCTTTCTTT. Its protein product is CASSFQGAIGTEAFF.

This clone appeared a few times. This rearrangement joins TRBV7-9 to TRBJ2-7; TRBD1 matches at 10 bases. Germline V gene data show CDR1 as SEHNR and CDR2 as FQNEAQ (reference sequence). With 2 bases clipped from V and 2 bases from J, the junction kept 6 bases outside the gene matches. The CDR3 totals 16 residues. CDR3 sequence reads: CASSLSGTGVAYEQYF. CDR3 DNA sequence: TGTGCCAGCAGCTTATCCGGGACAGGGGTGGCCTACGAGCAGTACTTC.

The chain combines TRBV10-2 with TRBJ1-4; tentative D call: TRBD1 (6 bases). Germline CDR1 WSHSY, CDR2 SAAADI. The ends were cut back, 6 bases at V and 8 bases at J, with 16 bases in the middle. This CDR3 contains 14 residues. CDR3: CASRSTGLGEKLFF. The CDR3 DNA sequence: TGCGCCAGCAGGTCAACAGGGCTTGGCGAAAAACTGTTTTTT.

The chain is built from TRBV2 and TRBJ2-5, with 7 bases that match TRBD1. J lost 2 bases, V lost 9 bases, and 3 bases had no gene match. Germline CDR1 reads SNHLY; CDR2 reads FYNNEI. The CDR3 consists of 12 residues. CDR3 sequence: CARQGEQETQYF. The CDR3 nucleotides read TGTGCCAGGCAGGGGGAGCAAGAGACCCAGTACTTC.

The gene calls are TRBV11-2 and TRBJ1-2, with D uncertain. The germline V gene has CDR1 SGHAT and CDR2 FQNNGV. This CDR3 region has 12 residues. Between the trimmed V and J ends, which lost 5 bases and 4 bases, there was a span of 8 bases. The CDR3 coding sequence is TGTGCCAGCAGCCCCCGGGGCTATGGCTACACCTTC. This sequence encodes CASSPRGYGYTF.

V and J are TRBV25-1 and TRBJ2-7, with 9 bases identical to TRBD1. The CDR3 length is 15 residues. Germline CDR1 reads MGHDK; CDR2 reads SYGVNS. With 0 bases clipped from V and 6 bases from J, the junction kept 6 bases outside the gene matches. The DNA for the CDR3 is TGTGCCAGCAGTGAATATGGAGGACAGGGGAGCGAGCAGTACTTC. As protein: CASSEYGGQGSEQYF.

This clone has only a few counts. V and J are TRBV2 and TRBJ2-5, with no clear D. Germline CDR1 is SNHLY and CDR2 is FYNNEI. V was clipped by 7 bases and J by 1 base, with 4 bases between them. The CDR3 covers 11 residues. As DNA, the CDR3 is TGTGCCAGCACCCGCCAAGAGACCCAGTACTTC. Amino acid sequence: CASTRQETQYF.

CDR3 residues: CASGAPTDTQYF. The DNA for the CDR3 is TGTGCCAGTGGGGCGCCGACAGATACGCAGTATTTT. The chain uses TRBV19 and TRBJ2-3, with D perhaps matching TRBD1 (5 bases). CDR1 is LNHDA and CDR2 is SQIVND in the germline V gene (reference sequence). Trimming stripped 8 bases from V and 3 bases from J, with 9 bases between. This CDR3 is built from 12 residues.

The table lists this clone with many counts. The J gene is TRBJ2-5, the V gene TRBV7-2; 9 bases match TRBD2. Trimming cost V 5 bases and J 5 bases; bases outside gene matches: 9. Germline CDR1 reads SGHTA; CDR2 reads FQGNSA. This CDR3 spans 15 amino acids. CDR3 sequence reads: CASSPPGLALETQYF. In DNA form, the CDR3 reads TGTGCCAGCAGCCCCCCGGGACTAGCTCTGGAGACCCAGTACTTC.

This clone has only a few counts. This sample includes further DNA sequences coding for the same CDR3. The CDR3 sequence: CSVGQGYGYTF. DNA of the CDR3: TGCAGCGTTGGGCAGGGATATGGCTACACCTTC. This chain uses TRBV29-1 with TRBJ1-2; D perhaps matches TRBD1 (5 bases). The V and J ends lost 4 bases and 5 bases respectively, with 8 bases between them. This CDR3 comprises 11 residues. Germline CDR1 SQVTM, CDR2 ANQGSEA.

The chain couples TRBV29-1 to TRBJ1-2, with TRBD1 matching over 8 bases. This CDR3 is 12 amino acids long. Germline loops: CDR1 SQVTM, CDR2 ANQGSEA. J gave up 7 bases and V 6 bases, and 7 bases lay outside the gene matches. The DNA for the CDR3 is TGCAGCGTATCCGGACAGGGCGGTGGCTACACCTTC. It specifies CSVSGQGGGYTF.

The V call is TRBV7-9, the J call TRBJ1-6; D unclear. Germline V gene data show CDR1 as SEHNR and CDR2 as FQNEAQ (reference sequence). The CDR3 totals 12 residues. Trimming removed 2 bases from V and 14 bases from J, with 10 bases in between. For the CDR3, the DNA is TGTGCCAGCAGCTTAAATAGAGTGGCCCTCCACTTT. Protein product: CASSLNRVALHF.

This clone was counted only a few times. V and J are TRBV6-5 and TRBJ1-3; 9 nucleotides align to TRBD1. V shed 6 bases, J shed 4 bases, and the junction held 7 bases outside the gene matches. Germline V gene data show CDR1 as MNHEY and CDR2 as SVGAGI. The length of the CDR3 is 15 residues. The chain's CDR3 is CASRPPGTGGNTIYF. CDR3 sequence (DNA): TGTGCCAGCAGGCCACCCGGGACAGGGGGAAACACCATATATTTT.